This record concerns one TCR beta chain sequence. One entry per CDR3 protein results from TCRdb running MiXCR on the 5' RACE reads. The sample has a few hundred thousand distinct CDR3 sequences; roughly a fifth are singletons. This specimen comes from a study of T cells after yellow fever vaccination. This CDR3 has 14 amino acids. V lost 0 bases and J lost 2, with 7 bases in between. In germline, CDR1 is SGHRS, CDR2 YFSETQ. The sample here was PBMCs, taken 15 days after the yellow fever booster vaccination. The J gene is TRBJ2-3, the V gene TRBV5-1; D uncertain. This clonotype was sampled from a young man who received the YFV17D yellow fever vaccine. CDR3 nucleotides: TGCGCCAGCAGCTTGGGACAACTCACAGATACGCAGTATTTT. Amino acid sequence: CASSLGQLTDTQYF.